This TCR beta chain was found in a study of cytomegalovirus exposure and HLA in healthy donors (dated 2017 in TCRdb). Turning to the overall study: An earlier analysis of approximately 590 of the donors reported roughly 270 Gb of sequence data and 117 million unique TCR beta sequences from about 179 million T cells. The later analysis used no new phenotypic data to find candidate immune exposures, relying instead on TCR beta sequences and their occurrence across donors. A separate validation cohort of approximately 120 different subjects was used in addition to the 666-subject first cohort. A later genetic analysis took genome-wide SNP genotypes for about three fifths of the roughly 700 donors and used that subset as a discovery cohort. In a later analysis, previously published TCR beta repertoires from 666 donors were re-analyzed and high-resolution HLA genotyping was added so that TCR occurrence patterns could be studied. Typing coverage differed by locus: A, B, C, DRB1 and DQB1 were typed in roughly 620-640 donors, DQA1 in 522, DPA1 in over 600, and DPB1 in approximately 450. Class I and class II HLA loci were covered by the typing at four-digit resolution. In an earlier analysis of about 590 of the donors, high-throughput TCR beta sequencing was used to judge whether each TCR beta V gene segment behaved as functional or pseudogenic. Every repertoire in the discovery cohort had been generated on one and the same sequencing platform. Among about 370 genotyped donors of the cohort, an average of roughly 230,000 unique TCR beta nucleotide sequences was sequenced per donor, of which about 18% were non-productive. The study profiled the T cell repertoires of about 640 subjects by immunosequencing and related them to cytomegalovirus serostatus. The study was designed to test whether signatures of past pathogen exposure could be identified by cataloging public T cell receptors. Donor age, sex, ethnicity and CMV serostatus were collected together with the repertoire data. A handful of DR-DQ haplotypes were treated as single units for association and clustering because of strong linkage in the cohort. Of the roughly 400 genotyped donors, roughly 85% fell in the genetic ancestry cluster associated with self-reported Caucasian donors. Approximately 310 gigabases of sequencing data and roughly 81 million unique TCR sequences made up an early release that covered 500 to 650 HLA-typed donors. High-throughput TCR immunosequencing, statistical association of individual TCRs with disease status, and machine learning were combined to predict cytomegalovirus infection status.

The full study reports these points: Linkage disequilibrium might explain the correlated functional status among segregating V segments, but an unknown experimental factor could not be excluded. A later genetic analysis reported fewer N-insertions in productive TCRs among donors in an Asian-associated ancestry cluster than the roughly 620-donor mean. The authors suggested that the approach could potentially be generalized to other disease states and immunological phenotypes. A later genetic analysis associated a missense DCLRE1C variant with V-gene and J-gene trimming of TCR beta chains, and an independent cohort replicated the association. A group of highly shared sequence variants was considered likely to be a technical artifact of the sequencing pipeline. In this cohort, only TCR beta chains were sequenced, and detectable features were limited by the absence of alpha or paired-chain data. The presence/absence analyses assumed that sequencing depth was roughly uniform across donors, and that assumption may not be true. The classifier was reported to diagnose cytomegalovirus status with high specificity and sensitivity in both the original and validation cohorts. In a later analysis, several top co-occurrence clusters were reported to appear linked to parvovirus B19, influenza, CMV and Epstein-Barr virus. In a later analysis, HLA-associated TCR beta chains were found to be more clonally expanded and to have lower generation probabilities than equally common non-associated chains. Most TCR sequences were seen in very few donors, while some public TCRs were found in many individuals. A later analysis found that TCR association rates varied across HLA loci, with DRB1 alleles showing the most associated TCRs and HLA-C alleles the fewest. HLA typing was unavailable for some donors at each locus, so association tests used only the typed subset. According to a later analysis, most CMV-associated TCR beta chains appeared to be HLA-restricted, and the HLA associations seemed to be driven largely by CMV exposure. The study listed approximately 160 TCR beta chains as associated with cytomegalovirus. In a later analysis, 15,000 to 20,000 TCR beta sequences were associated with specific HLA alleles at a false discovery rate of 0.05. CMV serostatus was the only immune exposure information available for the cohort. Because the 87-base-pair reads could not distinguish some IMGT-functional V segments, including TRBV6-2 and TRBV6-3, those segments were excluded. In vitro tests confirmed that a few of the cytomegalovirus-associated TCR beta chains recognize cytomegalovirus antigens. Strong co-occurrence of HLA alleles, especially DR and DQ, made assigning TCR associations to individual alleles difficult. A further reported finding was that TCR beta sequences accurately predicted the HLA-A and HLA-B alleles for most subjects in the first cohort. Over 15 rarely observed V segments, including chromosome 9 orphons, were excluded from the earlier analysis of a few hundred of the donors because counts were too low. An earlier analysis of roughly 570 of the donors showed that most TCR beta V segments appeared in productive rearrangements either about 87% or about 30% of the time, which broadly matched IMGT annotations.

The germline V gene encodes CDR1 SQVTM and CDR2 ANQGSEA. Trimming at the junction amounts to 2 bases on V and 2 bases on J, and the germline ends lie 5 bases apart. The CDR3 sequence holds 12 residues, the cysteine and phenylalanine included. The CDR3 DNA has 36 bases and is translated from base 1. Receptor amplification or capture employed the immunoSEQ multiplex PCR assay. The multiplex PCR relied on a mix of 60 forward primers for TCR Vbeta segments and 13 reverse primers for TCR Jbeta segments. The CDR3 region of rearranged TCR beta genes was amplified from genomic DNA by a multiplex PCR assay. Amplified TCR beta libraries were sequenced as 87-base-pair reads on the Illumina HiSeq System. In the paper's pipeline: Across the 670 or so repertoires, a later analysis counted roughly 84 million unique TCR beta chains, roughly 11 million of which were shared by at least two donors. To remove PCR and sequencing errors, raw reads were error-corrected and collapsed into unique sequences using a nearest-neighbor algorithm that merged closely related sequences. Alignment of CDR3 sequences to IMGT reference sequences was used to assign V, D and J gene segments. For a sequence to be retained, at least a six-nucleotide match to both a V gene segment and a J gene segment was required. A rearrangement was called productive if the CDR3 had no stop codons and remained in frame with V and J, and every other rearrangement was called non-productive. CDR3 was defined according to IMGT convention as the region running from the second conserved V-encoded cysteine to the conserved J-encoded phenylalanine. In an earlier analysis of more than 550 of the donors, sequences lacking an unambiguous match to a single V gene segment were excluded. In an earlier analysis of several hundred of the donors, a V segment was called functional when productive rearrangements were above 56.7%, and segregating when the standard deviation between donors exceeded 5%. A statistical classification framework was built for diagnosing cytomegalovirus status from the catalog of TCR beta chain sequences. V and J gene assignment, in a later analysis, came from comparing TCR nucleotide sequences with IMGT/GENE-DB human TR gene sequences. Using the TCRdist pipeline, a later analysis assigned CDR3 sequences along with most-parsimonious VDJ recombination scenarios. In a later analysis, every TCR beta chain was defined by the combination of its CDR3 amino acid sequence and its V-gene family, and reads without a unique V-gene family were dropped. A later analysis removed over 500 highly shared, low-generation-probability nucleotide sequences to deal with suspected cross-contamination and a sequencing artifact. For each public chain, a later analysis derived a clonal expansion index from normalized ranks of inferred template counts within each repertoire. A later analysis computed generation probabilities with a VDJ recombination model fitted to out-of-frame rearrangements, and checked the results against IGoR. A later analysis scored TCR-TCR, TCR-HLA and TCR-CMV co-occurrence with hypergeometric tests, applying a repertoire-size bias correction to TCR pairs. To estimate false discovery rates, a later analysis permuted the HLA or CMV assignments 20 times. In a later analysis, co-occurring TCRs were grouped using DBSCAN, and TCRdist sequence similarity was added for clustering within HLA-allele-positive subsets. Co-occurrence clustering excluded repertoires with fewer than 30,000 or more than 120,000 public chains, plus five with anomalous nucleotide sharing. TCRdb stores this immuneACCESS table with in-frame sequences only. Part of the clones is absent; in the studies checked, under half of the shortfall reflects unresolved V genes, and no reason is known for the rest. That table furnishes V, J and clone size, whereas the DNA furnished D and trimming. The sample contains around 140,000 clones, more than 65% of them found a single time. The top ten clones comprise 4% to 5% of the sample.

The cohort consisted of 650 to 700 healthy bone marrow donors. At the time of sampling, all cohort members were nominally healthy, though unrecorded immune exposures were likely present. The donor tested CMV seropositive, placing the donor among the 250 to 300 seropositive members of the cohort. A peripheral blood sample was collected from each donor, and TCR beta sequencing was performed on peripheral blood mononuclear cells. The Qiagen DNeasy Blood Extraction Kit was used to extract genomic DNA from the blood cell samples. For this clone: What this receptor recognizes is not known. No much larger clonotype is one base removed from it; base qualities were not supplied.

Material: PBMCs. The origin of this receptor is a male donor in good health and CMV-seropositive. The chain couples TRBV29-1 to TRBJ2-3, with no D gene named confidently. The CDR3 is CSVEPYTDTQYF. The bases are TGCAGCGTTGAACCGTACACAGATACGCAGTATTTT.